Presented here are 10 T cell receptor beta chains from one specimen sequenced in a study of T cell changes during pregnancy in multiple sclerosis. Clones were sequenced by immunoSEQ multiplex PCR, and TCRdb holds only the in-frame ones, with some missing. Of about 35,000 clones in the sample, roughly 92% were seen once. The sequenced sample was CD4+ T cells from peripheral blood mononuclear cells, obtained in the third trimester of pregnancy. The receptor source for this set is a female donor in good health, enrolled as a control in a pregnancy study.

In this sample, this clone turned up a few times. The chain is built from TRBV5-4 and TRBJ2-7, with 7 bases fitting TRBD1. The trim removed 0 bases at V and 0 bases at J, leaving 3 bases unmatched. The germline V gene encodes CDR1 SGHNT and CDR2 YYREEE (reference sequence). This CDR3 is 15 amino acids long. In DNA, the CDR3 is TGTGCCAGCAGCTTGGTCGGACAGGCCTCCTACGAGCAGTACTTC. Amino acid sequence: CASSLVGQASYEQYF.

The chain combines TRBV28 with TRBJ2-1; 11 nucleotides agree with TRBD2. The germline V gene has CDR1 MDHEN and CDR2 SYDVKM. This CDR3 is built from 16 residues. J lost 6 bases, V lost 3 bases, and 7 bases had no gene match. For the CDR3, the DNA is TGTGCCAGCAGTTTCCAGCTAGCGGGGGGTCGCAATGAGCAGTTCTTC. Amino acid sequence: CASSFQLAGGRNEQFF.

The V and J genes are TRBV20-1 and TRBJ1-1; 8 bases are shared with TRBD1. The trim removed 6 bases at V and 10 bases at J, leaving 7 bases unmatched. Per the germline V gene, CDR1 is DFQATT and CDR2 is SNEGSKA (reference sequence). This CDR3 is built from 11 residues. The CDR3 sequence: CSAQQGAPAFF. The CDR3 DNA reads TGCAGTGCCCAGCAGGGGGCTCCAGCTTTCTTT.

V is TRBV7-6 and J is TRBJ1-1, with D hard to call. V shed 1 base and J shed 0 bases, with 6 bases lying between them. Germline assignment: CDR1 SGHVS and CDR2 FNYEAQ. The CDR3 has 14 residues. CDR3 in amino acids: CASSLGLLNTEAFF. The CDR3 nucleotides read TGTGCCAGCAGCTTAGGACTCCTGAACACTGAAGCTTTCTTT.

The V call is TRBV2, the J call TRBJ1-5, with D unresolved. This CDR3 has 14 residues. V was clipped by 5 bases and J by 4 bases, with 12 bases between them. Germline lookup yields CDR1 SNHLY and CDR2 FYNNEI. Here the CDR3 reads CASSPTTGNQPQHF. DNA for the CDR3: TGTGCCAGCAGTCCGACCACGGGTAATCAGCCCCAGCATTTT.

This clone was counted only a few times. This sequence joins TRBV30 and TRBJ1-1; D is unclear. Deletions cut 3 bases from V and 1 base from J, with 9 bases between. Germline CDR1 reads GTSNPN; CDR2 reads SVGIG (reference sequence). The CDR3 has 13 residues. In nucleotides, the CDR3 is TGTGCCTGGAGAGCGAGGAGGAACACTGAAGCTTTCTTT. Amino acid sequence: CAWRARRNTEAFF. The variable domain in full, completed from reference TRBV30 and TRBJ1-1, reads SQTIHQWPATLVQPVGSPLSLECTVEGTSNPNLYWYRQAAGRGLQLLFYSVGIGQISSEVPQNLSASRPQDRQFILSSKKLLLSDSGFYLCAWRARRNTEAFFGQGTRLTVV.

This clone appeared once. This chain links TRBV2 with TRBJ2-5, with TRBD2 matching 10 bases. Germline trimming cut 7 bases from V and 4 bases from J; bases unmatched to any gene: 6. CDR1 is SNHLY, CDR2 FYNNEI, per germline. This CDR3 has 14 amino acids. The CDR3 DNA reads TGTGCCAGCAACTTTCGGACTAGCGGAGAGACCCAGTACTTC. It yields the protein CASNFRTSGETQYF.

The V call is TRBV4-3, the J call TRBJ2-5, with 7 positions matching TRBD2. J was trimmed by 4 bases and V by 1 base; bases with no gene match: 6. The CDR3 has 15 amino acids. Germline V gene sequence: CDR1 LGHNA, CDR2 YSLEER. DNA for the CDR3: TGCGCCAGCAGCCAAGGGGGGGGACTGGGAGAGACCCAGTACTTC. It translates to CASSQGGGLGETQYF.

This clone has just one count. The CDR3 sequence is CASSLLTTNYGYTF. The CDR3 DNA reads as TGTGCCAGCAGCTTACTCACAACTAACTATGGCTACACCTTC. The rearrangement joins TRBV7-8 to TRBJ1-2; D is unresolved. The V and J ends lost 2 bases and 0 bases respectively, with 7 bases between them. Germline CDR1 reads SGHVS; CDR2 reads FQNEAQ. This CDR3 comprises 14 residues.

This clone was counted a few times. V usage is TRBV6-5 and J usage is TRBJ1-1; D gene uncertain. Deletions cut 0 bases from V and 1 base from J, with 6 bases between. The CDR3 sequence is 14 residues long. The germline CDR1 and CDR2 sequences are MNHEY and SVGAGI. In DNA, the CDR3 is TGTGCCAGCAGTTACTCGAGCCAGAACACTGAAGCTTTCTTT. This translates into CASSYSSQNTEAFF.